This T cell receptor beta chain was identified in a study of T cell changes during pregnancy in multiple sclerosis. The assay was immunoSEQ multiplex PCR, and TCRdb's table has in-frame clones only and misses some. The top ten hold 5.5% to 7.5% of the sample, which has about 38,000 clones, 88% seen once. The V and J ends lost 2 bases and 8 bases respectively, with 16 bases between them. The germline gives CDR1 SGHDT, CDR2 YYEEEE. This CDR3 spans 14 amino acids. The sample was CD8+ T cells from peripheral blood mononuclear cells, taken in the third trimester of pregnancy. The rearrangement joins TRBV5-6 to TRBJ1-1, with TRBD1 as a possible D gene (6 bases). This clonotype originated in a female donor with multiple sclerosis, enrolled in a pregnancy study. The CDR3 bases are TGTGCCAGCAGCTTCGAGACAGGTGCGGAAGAAGCTTTCTTT. It codes for CASSFETGAEEAFF.